This entry lists 16 T cell receptor beta chains sequenced from one sample in a study of shared clonotypes between healthy human individuals. TCRdb's copy holds only in-frame clones and misses some; the assay was immunoSEQ multiplex PCR. The sample holds roughly 400,000 clones, 95% to 97% seen once. Sequencing was carried out using memory CD8+ T cells sorted from blood. As to subset: CD45RO+ cells pooled with CCR7-negative TemRA cells. All receptors come from a man younger than 40 in good health.

V and J are TRBV5-1 and TRBJ2-7, with D possibly TRBD2 on 6 matching bases. The V and J ends lost 3 bases and 0 bases respectively, with 16 bases between them. CDR1 is SGHRS and CDR2 is YFSETQ in the germline V gene. The CDR3 runs to 16 residues. The DNA of the CDR3 is TGCGCCAGCAGCTGTGGGTGGAGGGGATTCTCCTACGAGCAGTACTTC. Translated, it gives CASSCGWRGFSYEQYF.

The chain has TRBV7-2 and TRBJ1-1; D is undetermined. This CDR3 is built from 13 residues. Germline V lookup: CDR1 SGHTA, CDR2 FQGNSA. V lost 3 bases, J lost 4 bases, and 9 bases lay in between. The CDR3 DNA sequence: TGTGCCAGCAGCTTTTTAGAGGGCACTGAAGCTTTCTTT. Protein product: CASSFLEGTEAFF. Complete variable domain (other parts from reference TRBV7-2 and TRBJ1-1): GAGVSQSPSNKVTEKGKDVELRCDPISGHTALYWYRQSLGQGLEFLIYFQGNSAPDKSGLPSDRFSAERTGGSVSTLTIQRTQQEDSAVYLCASSFLEGTEAFFGQGTRLTVV.

The gene calls are TRBV6-1 and TRBJ1-6; D perhaps matches TRBD1 (5 bases). V lost 5 bases to trimming and J lost 6 bases, with 14 bases between them. The CDR3 extends over 15 amino acids. Germline V gene lookup returns CDR1 MNHNS and CDR2 SASEGT. The CDR3 nucleotides read TGTGCCAGCAGTTTCCTCCGGGACCCTAATTCACCCCTCCACTTT. Protein sequence: CASSFLRDPNSPLHF.

The chain joins TRBV19 to TRBJ2-7, with 9 bases lining up with TRBD1. Germline V gene data show CDR1 as LNHDA and CDR2 as SQIVND (reference sequence). The CDR3 has 14 residues. After removal of 6 bases from V and 2 bases from J, the junction contained 5 bases not matched to a gene. The CDR3 region is CASRVTGGAYEQYF. The CDR3 coding sequence is TGTGCCAGTAGGGTCACAGGGGGCGCCTACGAGCAGTACTTC.

This chain links TRBV28 with TRBJ2-5; D is perhaps TRBD2 (6 bases). Per the germline V gene, CDR1 is MDHEN and CDR2 is SYDVKM. This CDR3 is 17 amino acids long. Trimming shortened V by 3 bases and J by 2 bases, and 19 bases separated the two germline ends. For the CDR3, the DNA is TGTGCCAGCAGTTTCGGGGGACGGGGGTACTCTCAAGAGACCCAGTACTTC. This sequence encodes CASSFGGRGYSQETQYF.

The V gene is TRBV5-1, the J gene TRBJ2-3; 7 bases map to TRBD1. The CDR3 is made up of 13 amino acids. Germline CDR1 reads SGHRS; CDR2 reads YFSETQ. With V trimmed by 4 bases and J by 5 bases, 4 bases remained unmatched. The CDR3: CASSPGQIDTQYF. CDR3 nucleotide sequence: TGCGCCAGCAGCCCGGGACAGATAGATACGCAGTATTTT.

This chain joins TRBV5-6 and TRBJ1-2, with TRBD1 identical over 8 bases. V shed 2 bases, J shed 4 bases, and the junction held 1 base outside the gene matches. The CDR3 sequence is 13 residues long. Germline assignment: CDR1 SGHDT and CDR2 YYEEEE. The CDR3 loop is CASSLQGVYGYTF. The CDR3 DNA reads as TGTGCCAGCAGCTTACAGGGGGTCTATGGCTACACCTTC.

This clone was seen once. V is TRBV9 and J is TRBJ1-4; 8 nucleotides agree with TRBD1. The CDR3 sequence is 16 residues long. Trimming cost V 0 bases and J 8 bases; bases outside gene matches: 9. CDR1 is SGDLS, CDR2 YYNGEE, per germline. CDR3 bases: TGTGCCAGCAGCGTAGGAGTGACAGGGGCGGGGGAAAAACTGTTTTTT. Its translation: CASSVGVTGAGEKLFF.

The genes are TRBV7-9 and TRBJ2-2; 8 bases match TRBD2. The V gene end was trimmed by 8 bases and the J gene end by 5 bases; junction bases not matched to a gene: 16. Germline assignment: CDR1 SEHNR and CDR2 FQNEAQ (reference sequence). The CDR3 contains 17 residues. The CDR3 is CASAGRGTSLSTGELFF. Here the CDR3 DNA reads TGTGCCAGCGCCGGCCGGGGGACTAGTTTGTCAACCGGGGAGCTGTTTTTT.

The chain joins TRBV18 to TRBJ1-5, with D unclear. V was trimmed by 1 base and J by 5 bases, leaving 9 bases between them. CDR1 KGHSH and CDR2 LQKENI come from the germline V gene. This CDR3 contains 14 residues. Here the CDR3 reads CASSPRSKDQPQHF. The CDR3 DNA follows: TGTGCCAGCTCACCACGGAGCAAGGATCAGCCCCAGCATTTT.

The chain couples TRBV28 to TRBJ2-3; weak D call: TRBD2 (6 bases). The CDR3 runs to 16 residues. Trimming left V 5 bases short and J 4 bases short, with 19 bases between. Germline values: CDR1 MDHEN, CDR2 SYDVKM. CDR3 amino acids: CASSMQRVGMSDTQYF. CDR3 in DNA: TGTGCCAGCAGTATGCAGCGGGTCGGCATGTCAGATACGCAGTATTTT.

J is TRBJ2-3 and V is TRBV9; the match to TRBD2 covers 15 bases. The CDR3 runs 18 residues. Germline CDR1 and CDR2: SGDLS and YYNGEE. After removal of 0 bases from V and 3 bases from J, the junction contained 5 bases not matched to a gene. This chain's CDR3 is CASSVEGLAGGRTDTQYF. For the CDR3, the DNA is TGTGCCAGCAGCGTAGAGGGACTAGCGGGAGGCAGGACAGATACGCAGTATTTT.

The CDR3 is CASSLTGLNYGYTF. CDR3 DNA: TGTGCCAGCAGTCTGACAGGGCTAAATTATGGCTACACCTTC. The rearrangement uses TRBV6-5 and TRBJ1-2; 7 bases match TRBD1. V lost 5 bases to trimming and J lost 5 bases; unmatched junction nucleotides: 8. The CDR3 runs to 14 residues. Germline V gene sequence: CDR1 MNHEY, CDR2 SVGAGI.

The chain combines TRBV10-3 with TRBJ1-1; D may be TRBD1 (5 bases). The germline V and J ends were trimmed by 7 bases and 4 bases, with 13 bases remaining between them. Germline V gene sequence: CDR1 ENHRY, CDR2 SYGVKD. The CDR3 totals 13 residues. In DNA form, the CDR3 reads TGTGCCATCAAGATGGGGCCCGGCACTGAAGCTTTCTTT. This sequence encodes CAIKMGPGTEAFF.

V and J are TRBV5-4 and TRBJ2-7, with 9 bases aligning to TRBD1. Germline CDR1 SGHNT, CDR2 YYREEE (reference sequence). The CDR3 spans 16 residues. The V segment lost 4 bases and the J segment 2 bases; nucleotides outside the gene matches: 10. This CDR3 is CASSPGTGRPTYEQYF. DNA for the CDR3: TGTGCCAGCAGCCCCGGGACAGGGAGGCCGACCTACGAGCAGTACTTC. Full variable domain (missing parts from reference TRBV5-4 and TRBJ2-7): ETGVTQSPTHLIKTRGQQVTLRCSSQSGHNTVSWYQQALGQGPQFIFQYYREEENGRGNFPPRFSGLQFPNYSSELNVNALELDDSALYLCASSPGTGRPTYEQYFGPGTRLTVT.

The rearrangement uses TRBV6-5 and TRBJ1-1, with D possibly being TRBD1 (6 bases). The CDR3 consists of 13 residues. Germline V gene lookup returns CDR1 MNHEY and CDR2 SVGAGI. V was shortened by 6 bases and J by 4 bases, with 12 bases between the two germline ends. CDR3 amino acids: CASRVDRSTEAFF. For the CDR3, the DNA is TGTGCCAGCAGGGTAGACAGGAGCACTGAAGCTTTCTTT.